Below, one T cell receptor beta chain is given with its context. What it recognizes is unknown. This sample is drawn from a study of shared clonotypes between healthy human individuals. Positive CCR7 selection of CD45RO-negative cells yielded the naive CD8 cells, and terminally differentiated effector memory CD45RA+ cells were excluded. Repertoires were generated with immunoSEQ multiplex PCR, while TCRdb's copy carries only in-frame clones and drops some. The sample includes around 560,000 clones, 85% to 95% of them seen just once. Germline CDR1 reads PRHDT; CDR2 reads FYEKMQ (reference sequence). V was pared by 5 bases and J by 4 bases, with 7 bases of the junction left unmatched. The CDR3 runs to 14 residues. Whole-study findings and limits: Even with large depth, rarefaction showed that sorted-subset sequencing was incomplete.

V usage is TRBV13 and J usage is TRBJ1-2, with 7 bases matching TRBD1. The sequence came from a woman in her twenties or thirties in good health. The specimen sequenced was naive CD8+ T cells sorted from blood. The CDR3 protein is CASSRRDSPYGYTF. Here the CDR3 DNA reads TGTGCCAGCAGCAGAAGGGACAGCCCCTATGGCTACACCTTC.